This TCR beta chain was found in a study of cytomegalovirus exposure and HLA in healthy donors. The study, taken as a whole, reports: Whilst most TCR sequences proved rare, a subset of public TCRs occurred across many donors. Later analysis showed TCR association rates varying by HLA locus, highest for DRB1 and lowest for HLA-C. In a later analysis, CMV-associated beta chains were mostly HLA-associated, it appeared. Sequences of the TCR beta chain were said to predict the HLA-A and HLA-B alleles of most subjects accurately.

The CDR3 is 13 residues long. The V gene's germline CDR1 is SQVTM and CDR2 ANQGSEA. Trimming stripped 7 bases from V and 8 bases from J, with 18 bases between. The primer mix had 60 Vbeta and 13 Jbeta primers. Here immunoSEQ multiplex PCR was the method, and the copy in TCRdb shows in-frame clones only, minus some. The repertoire holds 150,000 to 200,000 clones, 70% to 80% seen once, with around 4.8% in the top ten. As for this clone: Its antigen is not known.

The V gene is TRBV29-1, the J gene TRBJ1-5; D is perhaps TRBD1 (6 bases). The receptor was isolated from a woman aged 30 to 39 in good health and CMV-seropositive. The sequenced sample was PBMCs. CDR3 bases: TGCAGCGCCCAATTAAAAGGGGGGGAGCCCCAGCATTTT. Encoded protein: CSAQLKGGEPQHF. Drawing the rest from reference TRBV29-1 and TRBJ1-5, the complete variable domain is SAVISQKPSRDICQRGTSLTIQCQVDSQVTMMFWYRQQPGQSLTLIATANQGSEATYESGFVIDKFPISRPNLTFSTLTVSNMSPEDSSIYLCSAQLKGGEPQHFGDGTRLSIL.